Following are 17 T cell receptor beta chains from one sample sequenced in a study of T cell responses to AZD1222 COVID-19 vaccine. Measured with immunoSEQ multiplex PCR; TCRdb has only the in-frame clones, and not every one. The table lists approximately 70,000 clones, approximately 90% of them singletons. The sequences come from peripheral blood, collected on day 0 of AZD1222 vaccination. The receptors were sampled from an adult in good health.

The rearrangement uses TRBV2 and TRBJ1-1; D gene uncertain. Trimming stripped 7 bases from V and 6 bases from J, with 6 bases between. The CDR3 totals 10 residues. Germline assignment: CDR1 SNHLY and CDR2 FYNNEI. DNA of the CDR3: TGTGCCAGCACCTCGGCTGAAGCTTTCTTT. Protein sequence: CASTSAEAFF.

The genes are TRBV30 and TRBJ1-5; the D is unclear. CDR3 length equals 14 residues. CDR1 is GTSNPN, CDR2 SVGIG, per germline (reference sequence). V lost 2 bases to trimming and J lost 0 bases, with 8 bases between them. The CDR3 spells CAWSRSLSNQPQHF. The DNA for the CDR3 is TGTGCCTGGAGTCGCAGTCTTAGCAATCAGCCCCAGCATTTT.

V gene TRBV18 combines with J gene TRBJ2-3, with D possibly being TRBD1 (6 bases). V was clipped by 6 bases and J by 1 base, with 17 bases between them. The V gene's germline CDR1 is KGHSH and CDR2 LQKENI. This CDR3 has 16 residues. CDR3 in DNA: TGTGCCAGCTCGGTCACGAGGGCAGGGGGCACAGATACGCAGTATTTT. Residues: CASSVTRAGGTDTQYF.

In this sample, this clone turned up a few times. J is TRBJ2-2 and V is TRBV2; a weak D match, TRBD2 (5 bases). CDR3 size: 12 residues. The ends were cut back, 7 bases at V and 7 bases at J, with 10 bases in the middle. Germline CDR1 SNHLY, CDR2 FYNNEI. The CDR3, as DNA: TGTGCCAGCAAGGGAGAGGGCGGGGAGCTGTTTTTT. Amino acids: CASKGEGGELFF.

The chain employs TRBV7-8 and TRBJ2-1, with a possible D match to TRBD2 (5 bases). CDR3 length: 15 residues. CDR1 SGHVS and CDR2 FQNEAQ come from the germline V gene. Trimming pared 2 bases from V and 2 bases from J, leaving 10 bases between. CDR3 residues: CASSLRAAAYNEQFF. In nucleotides, the CDR3 is TGTGCCAGCAGCTTAAGAGCGGCCGCCTACAATGAGCAGTTCTTC.

This clone has more than one count but fewer than ten. The chain recombines TRBV5-1 with TRBJ2-1; D is undetermined. The germline V gene encodes CDR1 SGHRS and CDR2 YFSETQ. The CDR3 covers 16 residues. V lost 0 bases and J lost 0, with 10 bases in between. The DNA of the CDR3 is TGCGCCAGCAGCTTGGTACTCCCCAGCTCCTACAATGAGCAGTTCTTC. It encodes CASSLVLPSSYNEQFF.

The J gene is TRBJ1-6, the V gene TRBV4-1; a possible D gene is TRBD1 (5 bases). Germline assignment: CDR1 MGHRA and CDR2 YSYEKL. The CDR3 is made up of 15 amino acids. With 4 bases removed from V and 6 bases from J, the gap between germline ends came to 13 bases. CDR3 in amino acids: CASSPSTGANSPLHF. CDR3 DNA: TGCGCCAGCAGCCCGTCAACAGGAGCTAATTCACCCCTCCACTTT.

This rearrangement joins TRBV4-1 to TRBJ1-3, with D unclear. The V end lost 1 base, the J end lost 1 base, and 8 bases lay between the germline ends. CDR1 and CDR2 from the germline V gene are MGHRA and YSYEKL. The CDR3 covers 15 residues. Here the CDR3 reads CASSQVSVSGNTIYF. For the CDR3, the DNA is TGCGCCAGCAGCCAAGTCTCAGTATCTGGAAACACCATATATTTT.

V and J are TRBV3-1 (or the pseudogene TRBV3-2) and TRBJ2-1; D is possibly TRBD2 (5 bases). The length of the CDR3 is 17 residues. Trimming took off 2 bases at V and 2 bases at J, with 16 bases between the two ends. Germline V gives CDR1 LGHDT, CDR2 YNNKEL (reference sequence). CDR3 protein: CASSQSPGNWAYNEQFF. DNA for the CDR3: TGTGCCAGCAGCCAATCCCCCGGGAACTGGGCCTACAATGAGCAGTTCTTC.

The chain is built from TRBV21-1 and TRBJ2-7. TRBV21-1 is recorded as a pseudogene. The CDR3 spans 16 residues. The CDR3 DNA reads TGTGCCAGCAGCAAAGCCTGGTCCCCGCGCGACCTCGAACAGTACTTC. This gives the protein CASSKAWSPRDLEQYF.

The chain has TRBV7-2 and TRBJ2-5; the D gene could be TRBD1 or TRBD2 (5 bases each). Germline-derived CDR1 and CDR2 are SGHTA and FQGNSA. The length of the CDR3 is 14 residues. V lost 2 bases, J lost 3 bases, and 10 bases lay in between. In nucleotides, the CDR3 is TGTGCCAGCAGCTTATTGGTGGGGGAAGAGACCCAGTACTTC. This encodes CASSLLVGEETQYF.

V gene TRBV2 combines with J gene TRBJ2-1; a weak D match, TRBD2 (6 bases). CDR1 SNHLY and CDR2 FYNNEI come from the germline V gene. This CDR3 comprises 15 residues. V was clipped by 2 bases and J by 8 bases, with 16 bases between them. CDR3 coding DNA: TGTGCCAGCAGTGAATGGACGGGAGTCTTGGATGAGCAGTTCTTC. The encoded protein is CASSEWTGVLDEQFF.

This clone was picked up a small number of times. The rearrangement uses TRBV29-1 and TRBJ1-2; possibly TRBD1 for D (5 bases). Trimming took off 1 base at V and 2 bases at J, with 11 bases between the two ends. CDR3 length: 14 amino acids. CDR1 is SQVTM, CDR2 ANQGSEA, per germline. The CDR3 DNA follows: TGCAGCGTTGAAGGTCAGGGTTCAAACTATGGCTACACCTTC. Protein: CSVEGQGSNYGYTF.

This rearrangement joins TRBV10-3 to TRBJ2-5, with 7 bases lining up with TRBD2. The germline V gene encodes CDR1 ENHRY and CDR2 SYGVKD. The CDR3 spans 16 residues. After removal of 2 bases from V and 2 bases from J, the junction contained 8 bases not matched to a gene. This chain's CDR3 is CAISERSSGTQETQYF. Written as DNA, the CDR3 is TGTGCCATCAGTGAGCGCAGCAGCGGGACTCAAGAGACCCAGTACTTC.

This sequence joins TRBV7-9 and TRBJ2-2; D is unresolved. Trimming took off 5 bases at V and 2 bases at J, with 12 bases between the two ends. The CDR3 has 15 residues. The germline V gene has CDR1 SEHNR and CDR2 FQNEAQ (reference sequence). The CDR3 region has the DNA TGTGCCAGCAGCCGACGAAGCGTTAACACCGGGGAGCTGTTTTTT. Its protein product is CASSRRSVNTGELFF.

The rearrangement joins TRBV10-2 to TRBJ1-1; 12 bases line up with TRBD1. The J segment lost 4 bases and the V segment lost 2 bases, leaving 8 bases of the junction unmatched. CDR1 is WSHSY, CDR2 SAAADI, per germline. The CDR3 contains 17 residues. The DNA for the CDR3 is TGCGCCAGCAGTGAGATCAGGGACAGGGGGCCTTCCACTGAAGCTTTCTTT. Translated: CASSEIRDRGPSTEAFF.

The V gene is TRBV6-2 or TRBV6-3, the J gene TRBJ2-2, with D tentatively TRBD1 (5 bases). V dropped 6 bases and J dropped 0 bases, with 11 bases sitting between them. Per the germline V gene, CDR1 is MNHEY and CDR2 is SVGEGT. The CDR3 extends over 15 amino acids. CDR3 DNA sequence: TGTGCCAGCAGCTCAGGGTTACCGAACACCGGGGAGCTGTTTTTT. Translated: CASSSGLPNTGELFF.